These 27 T cell receptor beta chains were all obtained from the same sample, sequenced in a study of T-cell memory formation after mild COVID-19. TCRdb called the 5' RACE reads again in MiXCR, with one record for every CDR3 protein. The sample lists approximately 100,000 distinct CDR3 sequences; around 10% were seen once. Input material: PBMCs or a T cell subset sorted from them (not recorded which). The receptors derive from a man aged 18 to 29 who had mild COVID-19 (a few samples of this study predate the infection). Cell type and time point are not known.

V gene TRBV29-1 combines with J gene TRBJ2-7; D not resolved. The CDR3 has 11 residues. V was pared by 3 bases and J by 4 bases, with 7 bases between. Germline V gives CDR1 SQVTM, CDR2 ANQGSEA. CDR3 loop: CSVDKGYEQYF. Written as DNA, the CDR3 is TGCAGCGTTGATAAGGGATACGAGCAGTACTTC.

The chain carries TRBV10-2 and TRBJ1-1; D may be TRBD1 (6 bases). With 8 bases removed from V and 6 bases from J, the gap between germline ends came to 13 bases. The CDR3 is 12 amino acids. Germline CDR1 is WSHSY and CDR2 is SAAADI. CDR3 protein: CASGGLKAEAFF. The CDR3 region has the DNA TGCGCCAGCGGGGGGCTGAAGGCTGAAGCTTTCTTT.

This clonotype showed up just a few times. V gene TRBV18 combines with J gene TRBJ2-7; D gene uncertain. Germline loops: CDR1 KGHSH, CDR2 LQKENI. V was pared by 0 bases and J by 2 bases, with 11 bases between. The CDR3 extends over 15 amino acids. The CDR3 region has the DNA TGTGCCAGCTCACCACCGGTAGGGCCCCCCTACGAGCAGTACTTC. Translated: CASSPPVGPPYEQYF.

This clonotype came up a few times. In DNA, the CDR3 is TGTGCCAGCAGCCCGGGACTATTCGAATACGAGCAGTACTTC. Translated: CASSPGLFEYEQYF. The V and J genes are TRBV7-2 and TRBJ2-7; TRBD2 matches 7 bases. This CDR3 has 14 residues. V was clipped by 5 bases and J by 4 bases; unmatched bases: 8. Germline V CDR1 and CDR2: SGHTA, FQGNSA.

The CDR3 reads CASSLASITRAYEQYF. The CDR3 bases are TGTGCCAGCAGTTTAGCGTCGATCACAAGAGCCTACGAGCAGTACTTC. This chain uses TRBV12-3 or TRBV12-4 with TRBJ2-7; D unresolved. V lost 0 bases and J 2 bases, leaving 14 bases between the germline ends. The CDR3 consists of 16 residues.

The CDR3 region has the DNA TGCGCCAGCAGCCAAGTCGGTCTATCGGGAGAGCAGTACGTC. The encoded protein is CASSQVGLSGEQYV. The V and J genes are TRBV4-1 and TRBJ2-7, with D possibly being TRBD2 (5 bases). This CDR3 region has 14 residues. V was clipped by 1 base and J by 7 bases, with 14 bases between them. Germline loops: CDR1 MGHRA, CDR2 YSYEKL.

This clonotype has just a few counts. CDR3 in amino acids: CASSQGVRRGWEPQHF. The CDR3 DNA follows: TGTGCCAGCAGCCAAGGTGTCCGAAGGGGGTGGGAACCCCAGCATTTT. The chain is built from TRBV3-1 and TRBJ1-5; weak D call: TRBD1 (6 bases). Trimming pared 1 base from V and 10 bases from J, leaving 20 bases between. Germline CDR1 reads LGHDT; CDR2 reads YNNKEL (reference sequence). This CDR3 is built from 16 residues. Complete variable domain (other parts from reference TRBV3-1 and TRBJ1-5): DTAVSQTPKYLVTQMGNDKSIKCEQNLGHDTMYWYKQDSKKFLKIMFSYNNKELIINETVPNRFSPKSPDKAHLNLHINSLELGDSAVYFCASSQGVRRGWEPQHFGDGTRLSIL.

This clonotype was seen a handful of times. DNA for the CDR3: TGCAGTGCTAGAGACCTGGGGGGGAACTCCTACAATGAGCAGTTCTTC. Amino acid sequence: CSARDLGGNSYNEQFF. This chain joins TRBV20-1 and TRBJ2-1; 7 positions match TRBD2. V shed 0 bases, J shed 0 bases, and the junction held 5 bases outside the gene matches. CDR3 length equals 16 residues. CDR1 is DFQATT and CDR2 is SNEGSKA in the germline V gene (reference sequence).

In its sample, this clonotype was seen a few times. The genes are TRBV12-3 or TRBV12-4 and TRBJ2-1; D call uncertain. This CDR3 comprises 13 residues. V lost 5 bases, J lost 3 bases, and 8 bases lay in between. The CDR3 loop reads CASSAGLYNEQFF. As DNA, the CDR3 is TGTGCCAGCAGTGCCGGTCTCTACAATGAGCAGTTCTTC.

V is TRBV6-5 and J is TRBJ1-6; a possible D gene is TRBD1 (6 bases). The CDR3 spans 16 residues. CDR1 is MNHEY and CDR2 is SVGAGI in the germline V gene. The V and J ends lost 6 bases and 6 bases respectively, with 18 bases between them. This CDR3 is CASRASRGVFNSPLHF. The DNA of the CDR3 is TGTGCCAGCAGAGCTTCGAGGGGGGTTTTTAATTCACCCCTCCACTTT.

This CDR3 reads CASSSPLGAYEQYF. The CDR3 bases are TGTGCCAGCAGCTCCCCCCTAGGGGCCTACGAGCAGTACTTC. The chain carries TRBV7-2 and TRBJ2-7, with a possible D match to TRBD1 (5 bases). The CDR3 loop spans 14 amino acids. Germline V gives CDR1 SGHTA, CDR2 FQGNSA. Trimming shortened V by 4 bases and J by 2 bases, and 12 bases separated the two germline ends.

The V gene is TRBV7-9, the J gene TRBJ2-7; D is unresolved. Germline V gives CDR1 SEHNR, CDR2 FQNEAQ (reference sequence). Between the trimmed V and J ends, which lost 6 bases and 3 bases, there was a span of 9 bases. The CDR3 spans 12 residues. CDR3 amino acids: CASSSNYYEQYF. The CDR3 coding sequence is TGTGCCAGCAGTTCGAATTACTACGAGCAGTACTTC. Using reference TRBV7-9 and TRBJ2-7 for the parts outside the CDR3, the full variable domain is DTGVSQNPRHKITKRGQNVTFRCDPISEHNRLYWYRQTLGQGPEFLTYFQNEAQLEKSRLLSDRFSAERPKGSFSTLEIQRTEQGDSAMYLCASSSNYYEQYFGPGTRLTVT.

This clonotype was counted only a few times. The chain uses TRBV29-1 and TRBJ1-2; D may be TRBD1 (6 bases). Germline V lookup: CDR1 SQVTM, CDR2 ANQGSEA. The CDR3 spans 14 residues. V was pared by 0 bases and J by 4 bases, with 12 bases between. The CDR3, as DNA: TGCAGCGTTGAAGATAAGGGAGGGGGCTATGGCTACACCTTC. Its protein product is CSVEDKGGGYGYTF.

This clonotype was picked up many times. CDR3 sequence reads: CASSLLRTGGYNEQFF. The CDR3 nucleotides read TGTGCCAGCAGCTTACTCCGTACAGGGGGGTACAATGAGCAGTTCTTC. The chain combines TRBV7-8 with TRBJ2-1; 8 bases match TRBD1. The CDR3 spans 16 residues. Germline CDR1 reads SGHVS; CDR2 reads FQNEAQ. The V segment lost 2 bases and the J segment 4 bases; nucleotides outside the gene matches: 7.

This clonotype showed up many times. The J gene is TRBJ2-1, the V gene TRBV7-8; unclear D gene. The germline gives CDR1 SGHVS, CDR2 FQNEAQ. CDR3 length: 14 amino acids. Trimming shortened V by 1 base and J by 6 bases, and 10 bases separated the two germline ends. Here the CDR3 reads CASSLEQFLNEQFF. DNA for the CDR3: TGTGCCAGCAGCTTAGAACAATTTCTCAATGAGCAGTTCTTC. Supplemented by reference TRBV7-8 and TRBJ2-1, the full variable domain reads GAGVSQSPRYKVAKRGQDVALRCDPISGHVSLFWYQQALGQGPEFLTYFQNEAQLDKSGLPSDRFFAERPEGSVSTLKIQRTQQEDSAVYLCASSLEQFLNEQFFGPGTRLTVL.

This clonotype was seen ten or more times. The chain combines TRBV29-1 with TRBJ2-1; D gene uncertain. The V gene lost 4 bases and the J gene lost 11 bases, with 12 bases spanning the gap. This CDR3 comprises 11 residues. The germline gives CDR1 SQVTM, CDR2 ANQGSEA. CDR3 DNA sequence: TGCAGCGTTGCGGCAGTGGAAAAGCAGTTCTTC. Translation gives CSVAAVEKQFF.

V usage is TRBV5-4 and J usage is TRBJ2-7; the D gene could be TRBD1 or TRBD2 (5 bases each). Per the germline V gene, CDR1 is SGHNT and CDR2 is YYREEE (reference sequence). V shed 0 bases and J shed 4 bases, with 8 bases lying between them. The CDR3 has 13 amino acids. The CDR3: CASSLDGGYEQYF. The CDR3 DNA follows: TGTGCCAGCAGCTTGGATGGGGGATACGAGCAGTACTTC.

This clonotype was observed a few times. V usage is TRBV10-3 and J usage is TRBJ1-2; TRBD1 aligns across 10 bases. V lost 5 bases, J lost 0 bases, and 6 bases stayed unmatched. The CDR3 is 16 amino acids. Looked up from germline, CDR1 is ENHRY and CDR2 is SYGVKD. The CDR3 is CAISLRQGAANYGYTF. In DNA form, the CDR3 reads TGTGCCATCAGTCTTAGACAGGGGGCGGCTAACTATGGCTACACCTTC.

This clonotype was seen repeatedly, ten times or more. CDR3 nucleotide sequence: TGTGCCAGCAGCAAAGAACGGGGGGGGCAGGTTGACAATCAGCCCCAGCATTTT. Translation: CASSKERGGQVDNQPQHF. The J gene is TRBJ1-5, the V gene TRBV21-1; the table's D call TRBD1 went unverified against the DNA. TRBV21-1 is assigned pseudogene status. The length of the CDR3 is 18 residues.

The chain recombines TRBV7-2 with TRBJ1-5; D perhaps matches TRBD1 (5 bases). CDR3 length: 15 residues. The germline V gene has CDR1 SGHTA and CDR2 FQGNSA. Trimming stripped 2 bases from V and 4 bases from J, with 12 bases between. The CDR3 DNA follows: TGTGCCAGCAGCTTATGGGGGAATGGAAATCAGCCCCAGCATTTT. Translated, it gives CASSLWGNGNQPQHF.

V is TRBV5-1 and J is TRBJ1-5, with D unclear. V lost 5 bases to trimming and J lost 4 bases, with 16 bases between them. Germline V lookup: CDR1 SGHRS, CDR2 YFSETQ. The CDR3 covers 15 residues. The CDR3 DNA follows: TGCGCCAGCAGTCGGACTCCAGCGCCTAATCAGCCCCAGCATTTT. Protein: CASSRTPAPNQPQHF.

This clonotype has at least ten counts. The chain employs TRBV7-2 and TRBJ2-7; 10 nucleotides align to TRBD2. The CDR3 loop spans 15 amino acids. Germline assignment: CDR1 SGHTA and CDR2 FQGNSA. The V gene end was trimmed by 3 bases and the J gene end by 7 bases; junction bases not matched to a gene: 9. The CDR3 DNA follows: TGTGCCAGCAGCTTCAGCGGGGGGGATTTCGGGGAGCAGTACGTC. It translates to CASSFSGGDFGEQYV.

This rearrangement joins TRBV7-9 to TRBJ2-2; 7 nucleotides align to TRBD1. J lost 1 base, V lost 5 bases, and 10 bases had no gene match. The germline gives CDR1 SEHNR, CDR2 FQNEAQ (reference sequence). This CDR3 region has 17 residues. The CDR3, as DNA: TGTGCCAGCAGCCCCAAGTCGGGACAGAGGAACACCGGGGAGCTGTTTTTT. This translates into CASSPKSGQRNTGELFF.

This clonotype showed up just a few times. The chain carries TRBV3-1 and TRBJ2-5; D not resolved. Trimming took 4 bases from V and 1 from J, leaving 7 bases between them. The germline CDR1 and CDR2 sequences are LGHDT and YNNKEL (reference sequence). The CDR3 length is 13 residues. In nucleotides, the CDR3 is TGTGCCAGCAGCCCCCTGCCCCAAGAGACCCAGTACTTC. Translation gives CASSPLPQETQYF.

The gene calls are TRBV12-3 or TRBV12-4 and TRBJ1-5; a weak D match, TRBD1 (6 bases). The V gene lost 7 bases and the J gene lost 6 bases, with 16 bases spanning the gap. The CDR3 has 14 amino acids. The CDR3 spells CASTIGGASQPQHF. As DNA, the CDR3 is TGTGCCAGCACTATTGGGGGGGCTAGTCAGCCCCAGCATTTT.

This clonotype has a handful of counts. J is TRBJ1-5 and V is TRBV4-1; D unresolved. V lost 1 base, J lost 4 bases, and 8 bases lay in between. CDR1 is MGHRA, CDR2 YSYEKL, per germline. The CDR3 has 14 residues. Here the CDR3 DNA reads TGCGCCAGCAGCCAAGTTGAGGCTAATCAGCCCCAGCATTTT. It encodes CASSQVEANQPQHF.

This clonotype occurred many times. The gene calls are TRBV7-2 and TRBJ1-1; 9 nucleotides agree with TRBD1. CDR3 length equals 13 residues. V gave up 4 bases and J gave up 10 bases; unmatched junction bases: 7. Germline CDR1 and CDR2: SGHTA and FQGNSA. CDR3 DNA sequence: TGTGCCAGCAGCTCGAGGGGGGACAGGGCAGCTTTCTTT. As protein: CASSSRGDRAAFF.